This TCR beta chain was recovered during a study of read filtering for tumor transcriptome and immune sequencing. This clonotype was seen at least ten times. Antigen specificity is unknown. Trimming removed 1 base at V and 7 bases at J, with 10 bases between. CDR3 length: 14 amino acids. Per germline, CDR1 KGHDR and CDR2 SFDVKD. The library was built from about 370 ng RNA with molecular barcoded adaptors for alpha/delta and beta/gamma chains. Each CDR3 protein gets one entry after TCRdb re-called the reads with MiXCR. Here the sample spans about 86,000 distinct CDR3 sequences, about 12% being singletons. General study points: Compared with RNA-seq, IR-seq gave much higher clonotype depth and reliability.

The sample comprised a population of CD138-negative cells sorted from bone marrow. This chain connects TRBV24-1 to TRBJ1-5; TRBD1 might be the D (5 bases). This TCR derives from a donor aged 40 or over with multiple myeloma. As DNA, the CDR3 is TGTGCCACCAGTGATTTCTCCGGGGACCAGCCCCAGCATTTT. Translated, it gives CATSDFSGDQPQHF.